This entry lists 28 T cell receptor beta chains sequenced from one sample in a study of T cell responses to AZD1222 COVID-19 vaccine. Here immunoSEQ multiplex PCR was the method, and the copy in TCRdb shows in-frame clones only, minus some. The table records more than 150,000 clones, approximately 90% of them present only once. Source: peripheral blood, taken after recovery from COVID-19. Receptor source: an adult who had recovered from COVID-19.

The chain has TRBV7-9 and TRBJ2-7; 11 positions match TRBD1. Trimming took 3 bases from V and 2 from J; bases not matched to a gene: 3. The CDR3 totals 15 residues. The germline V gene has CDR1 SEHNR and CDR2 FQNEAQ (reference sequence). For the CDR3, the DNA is TGTGCCAGCAGCTTCCGGGACAGGGGGACCTACGAGCAGTACTTC. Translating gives CASSFRDRGTYEQYF.

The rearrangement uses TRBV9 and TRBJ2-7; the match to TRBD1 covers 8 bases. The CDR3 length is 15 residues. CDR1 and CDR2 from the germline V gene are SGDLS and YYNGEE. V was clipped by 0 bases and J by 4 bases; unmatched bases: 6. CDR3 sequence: CASSVGQGAVYEQYF. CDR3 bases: TGTGCCAGCAGCGTAGGGCAGGGGGCGGTATACGAGCAGTACTTC. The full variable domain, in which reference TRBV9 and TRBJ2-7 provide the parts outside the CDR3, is DSGVTQTPKHLITATGQRVTLRCSPRSGDLSVYWYQQSLDQGLQFLIQYYNGEERAKGNILERFSAQQFPDLHSELNLSSLELGDSALYFCASSVGQGAVYEQYFGPGTRLTVT.

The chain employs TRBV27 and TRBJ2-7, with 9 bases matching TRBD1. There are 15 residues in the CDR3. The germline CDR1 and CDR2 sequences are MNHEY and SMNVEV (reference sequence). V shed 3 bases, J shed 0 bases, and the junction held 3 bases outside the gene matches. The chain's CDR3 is CASSFTGQGSYEQYF. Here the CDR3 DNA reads TGTGCCAGCAGTTTTACGGGACAGGGCTCCTACGAGCAGTACTTC.

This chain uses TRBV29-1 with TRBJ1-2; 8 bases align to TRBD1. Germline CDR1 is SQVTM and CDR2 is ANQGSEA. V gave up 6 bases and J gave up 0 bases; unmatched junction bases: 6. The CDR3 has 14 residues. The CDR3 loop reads CSVRPGGTNYGYTF. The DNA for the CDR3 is TGCAGCGTCCGGCCAGGGGGCACTAACTATGGCTACACCTTC. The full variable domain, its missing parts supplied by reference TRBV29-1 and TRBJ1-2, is SAVISQKPSRDICQRGTSLTIQCQVDSQVTMMFWYRQQPGQSLTLIATANQGSEATYESGFVIDKFPISRPNLTFSTLTVSNMSPEDSSIYLCSVRPGGTNYGYTFGSGTRLTVV.

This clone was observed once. The CDR3 region is CAIREGGSNEQYF. DNA for the CDR3: TGTGCCATCAGGGAGGGGGGTTCGAACGAGCAGTACTTC. The chain uses TRBV10-3 and TRBJ2-7, with D perhaps assigned TRBD1 or TRBD2 (6 bases each). The V gene lost 6 bases and the J gene lost 5 bases, with 14 bases spanning the gap. CDR3 length: 13 residues. Germline V gives CDR1 ENHRY, CDR2 SYGVKD.

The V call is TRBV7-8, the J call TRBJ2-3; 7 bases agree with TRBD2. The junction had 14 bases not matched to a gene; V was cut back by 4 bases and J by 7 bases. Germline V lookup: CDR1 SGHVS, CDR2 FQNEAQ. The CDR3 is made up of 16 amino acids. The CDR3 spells CASSSPGGAGRNTQYF. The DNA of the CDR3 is TGTGCCAGCAGCTCCCCGGGTGGAGCGGGGAGAAATACGCAGTATTTT.

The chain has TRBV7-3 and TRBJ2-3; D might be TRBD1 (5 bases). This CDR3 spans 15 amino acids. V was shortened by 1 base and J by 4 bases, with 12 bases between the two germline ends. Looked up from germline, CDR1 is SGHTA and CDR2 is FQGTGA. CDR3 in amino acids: CASSLIGREPDTQYF. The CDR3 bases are TGTGCCAGCAGCTTAATCGGCAGGGAACCAGATACGCAGTATTTT.

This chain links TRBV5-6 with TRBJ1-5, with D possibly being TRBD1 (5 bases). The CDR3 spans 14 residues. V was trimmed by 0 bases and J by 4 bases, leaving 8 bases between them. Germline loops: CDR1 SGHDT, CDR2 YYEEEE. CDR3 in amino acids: CASSLGDRNQPQHF. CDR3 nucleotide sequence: TGTGCCAGCAGCTTGGGGGACCGAAATCAGCCCCAGCATTTT.

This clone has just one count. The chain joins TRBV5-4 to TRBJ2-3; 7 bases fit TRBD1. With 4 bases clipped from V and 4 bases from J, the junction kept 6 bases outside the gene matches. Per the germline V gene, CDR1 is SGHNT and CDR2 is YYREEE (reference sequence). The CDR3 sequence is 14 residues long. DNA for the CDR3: TGTGCCAGCAGCCACGACAGGGCCCCAGATACGCAGTATTTT. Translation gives CASSHDRAPDTQYF.

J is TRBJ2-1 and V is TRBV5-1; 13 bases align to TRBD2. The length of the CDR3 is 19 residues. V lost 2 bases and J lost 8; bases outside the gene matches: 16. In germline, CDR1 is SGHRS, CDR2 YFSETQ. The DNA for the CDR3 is TGCGCCAGCAGCTTCGTCTTACTAGCGGGAGGGAAAGTTAATCATGAGCAGTTCTTC. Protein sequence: CASSFVLLAGGKVNHEQFF.

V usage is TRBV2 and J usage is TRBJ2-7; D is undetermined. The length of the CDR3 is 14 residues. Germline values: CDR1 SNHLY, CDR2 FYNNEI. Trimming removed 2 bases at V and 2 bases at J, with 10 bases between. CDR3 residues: CASSEFVRAYEQYF. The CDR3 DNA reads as TGTGCCAGCAGTGAATTCGTCAGAGCCTACGAGCAGTACTTC. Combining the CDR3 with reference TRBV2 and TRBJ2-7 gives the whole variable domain EPEVTQTPSHQVTQMGQEVILRCVPISNHLYFYWYRQILGQKVEFLVSFYNNEISEKSEIFDDQFSVERPDGSNFTLKIRSTKLEDSAMYFCASSEFVRAYEQYFGPGTRLTVT.

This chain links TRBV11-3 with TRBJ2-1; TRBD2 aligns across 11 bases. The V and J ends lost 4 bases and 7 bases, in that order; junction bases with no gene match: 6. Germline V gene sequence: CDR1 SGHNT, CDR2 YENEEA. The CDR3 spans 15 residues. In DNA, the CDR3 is TGTGCCAGCAGCTCCATAGCGGGGGGGGATAATGAGCAGTTCTTC. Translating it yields CASSSIAGGDNEQFF.

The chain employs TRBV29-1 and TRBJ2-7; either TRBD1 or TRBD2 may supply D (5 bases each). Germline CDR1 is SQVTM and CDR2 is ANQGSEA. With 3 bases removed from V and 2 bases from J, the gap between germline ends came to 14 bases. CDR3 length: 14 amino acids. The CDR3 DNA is TGCAGCGTTGAGCTAGGGGAGAGTACCTACGAGCAGTACTTC. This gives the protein CSVELGESTYEQYF.

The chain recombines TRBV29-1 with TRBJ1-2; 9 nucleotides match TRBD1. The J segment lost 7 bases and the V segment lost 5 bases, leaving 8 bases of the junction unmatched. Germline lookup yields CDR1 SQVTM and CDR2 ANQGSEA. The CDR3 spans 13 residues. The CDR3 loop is CSVPGTGKPGYTF. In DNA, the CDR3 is TGCAGCGTTCCGGGGACAGGGAAGCCTGGCTACACCTTC.

The CDR3 DNA is TGTGCCAGCAGCCAAGATAGGGGCGGCGGGGGGTCGGAGGATGGCTACACCTTC. Protein product: CASSQDRGGGGSEDGYTF. The chain is built from TRBV4-2 and TRBJ1-2; D possibly corresponds to TRBD1 (5 bases). V was pared by 0 bases and J by 6 bases, with 23 bases between. The germline gives CDR1 LGHNA, CDR2 YNFKEQ. The CDR3 is made up of 18 amino acids.

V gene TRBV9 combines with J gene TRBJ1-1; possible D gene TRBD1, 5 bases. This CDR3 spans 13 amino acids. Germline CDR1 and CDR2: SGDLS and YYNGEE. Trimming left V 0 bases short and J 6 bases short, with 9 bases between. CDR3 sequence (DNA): TGTGCCAGCAGCGTAGGGGGGATCGCTGAAGCTTTCTTT. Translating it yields CASSVGGIAEAFF.

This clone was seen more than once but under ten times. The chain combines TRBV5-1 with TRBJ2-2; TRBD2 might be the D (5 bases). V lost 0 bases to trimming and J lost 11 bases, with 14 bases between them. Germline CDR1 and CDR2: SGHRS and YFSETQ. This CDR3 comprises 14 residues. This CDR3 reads CASSLAIGDQELFF. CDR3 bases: TGCGCCAGCAGCTTGGCCATCGGGGATCAAGAGCTGTTTTTT.

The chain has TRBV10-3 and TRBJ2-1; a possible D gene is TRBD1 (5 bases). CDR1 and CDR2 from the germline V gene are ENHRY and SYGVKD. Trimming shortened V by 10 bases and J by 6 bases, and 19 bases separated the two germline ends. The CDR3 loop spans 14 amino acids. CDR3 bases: TGTGCCAACTCGGCAGGGCCTAGAAGCAATGAGCAGTTCTTC. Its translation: CANSAGPRSNEQFF.

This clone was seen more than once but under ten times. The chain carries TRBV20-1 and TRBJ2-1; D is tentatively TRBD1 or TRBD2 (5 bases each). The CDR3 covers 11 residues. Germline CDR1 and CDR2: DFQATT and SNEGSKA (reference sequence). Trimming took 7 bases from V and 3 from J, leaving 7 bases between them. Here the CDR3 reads CSGDHYNEQFF. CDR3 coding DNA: TGCAGTGGGGACCACTACAATGAGCAGTTCTTC.

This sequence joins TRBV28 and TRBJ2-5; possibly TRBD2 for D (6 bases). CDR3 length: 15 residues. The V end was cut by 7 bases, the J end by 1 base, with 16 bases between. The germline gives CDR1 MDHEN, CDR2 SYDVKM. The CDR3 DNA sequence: TGTGCCAGCAATCTAGCCCGGCGGGGCCAAGAGACCCAGTACTTC. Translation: CASNLARRGQETQYF.

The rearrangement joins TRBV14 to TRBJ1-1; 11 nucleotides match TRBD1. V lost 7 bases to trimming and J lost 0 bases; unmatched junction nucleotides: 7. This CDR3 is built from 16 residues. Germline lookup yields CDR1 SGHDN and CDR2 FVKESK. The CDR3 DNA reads TGTGCCAGCACCCTCCGGACAGGGGGCTTGAACACTGAAGCTTTCTTT. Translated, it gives CASTLRTGGLNTEAFF. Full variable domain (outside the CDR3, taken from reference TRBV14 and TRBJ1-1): EAGVTQFPSHSVIEKGQTVTLRCDPISGHDNLYWYRRVMGKEIKFLLHFVKESKQDESGMPNNRFLAERTGGTYSTLKVQPAELEDSGVYFCASTLRTGGLNTEAFFGQGTRLTVV.

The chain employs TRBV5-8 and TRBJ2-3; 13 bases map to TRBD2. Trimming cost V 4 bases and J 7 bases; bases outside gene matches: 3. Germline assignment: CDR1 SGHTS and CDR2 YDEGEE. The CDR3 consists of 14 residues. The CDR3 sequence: CASSPGLAGYTQYF. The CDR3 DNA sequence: TGTGCCAGCAGCCCGGGACTAGCGGGATATACGCAGTATTTT.

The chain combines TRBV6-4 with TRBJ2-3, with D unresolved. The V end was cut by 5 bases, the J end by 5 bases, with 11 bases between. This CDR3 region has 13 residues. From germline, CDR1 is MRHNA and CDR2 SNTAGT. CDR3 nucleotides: TGTGCCAGCAGTAGGGATGCGGTAGATACGCAGTATTTT. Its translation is CASSRDAVDTQYF.

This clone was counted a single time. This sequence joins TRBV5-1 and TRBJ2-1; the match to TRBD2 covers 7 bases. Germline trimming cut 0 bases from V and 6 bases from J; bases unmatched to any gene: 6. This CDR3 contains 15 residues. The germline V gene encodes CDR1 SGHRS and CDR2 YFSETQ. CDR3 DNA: TGCGCCAGCAGCTTGGAAGGACTAGACCTCAATGAGCAGTTCTTC. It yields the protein CASSLEGLDLNEQFF.

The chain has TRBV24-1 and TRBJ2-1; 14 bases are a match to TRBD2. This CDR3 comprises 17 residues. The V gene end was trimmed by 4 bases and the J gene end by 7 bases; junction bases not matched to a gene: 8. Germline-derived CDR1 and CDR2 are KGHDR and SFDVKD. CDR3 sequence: CATSDFKTSGRANEQFF. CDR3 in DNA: TGTGCCACCAGTGACTTCAAGACTAGCGGGAGGGCAAATGAGCAGTTCTTC.

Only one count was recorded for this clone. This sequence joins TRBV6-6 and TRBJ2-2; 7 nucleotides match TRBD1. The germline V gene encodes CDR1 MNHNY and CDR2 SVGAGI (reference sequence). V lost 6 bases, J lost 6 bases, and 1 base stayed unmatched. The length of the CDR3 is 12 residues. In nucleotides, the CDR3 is TGTGCCAGCAGGCAGGGGGCCGGGGAGCTGTTTTTT. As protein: CASRQGAGELFF.

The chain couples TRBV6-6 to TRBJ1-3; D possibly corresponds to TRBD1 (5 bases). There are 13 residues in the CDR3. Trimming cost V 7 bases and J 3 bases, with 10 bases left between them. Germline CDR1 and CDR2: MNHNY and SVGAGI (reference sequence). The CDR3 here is CASIRDGGNTIYF. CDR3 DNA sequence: TGTGCCAGCATCCGGGACGGTGGAAACACCATATATTTT.

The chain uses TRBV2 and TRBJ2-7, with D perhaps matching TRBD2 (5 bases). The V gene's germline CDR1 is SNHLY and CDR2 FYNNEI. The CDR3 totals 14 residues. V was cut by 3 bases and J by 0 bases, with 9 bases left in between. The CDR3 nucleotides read TGTGCCAGCAGTGAGAGGAGGACCTCCTACGAGCAGTACTTC. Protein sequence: CASSERRTSYEQYF.